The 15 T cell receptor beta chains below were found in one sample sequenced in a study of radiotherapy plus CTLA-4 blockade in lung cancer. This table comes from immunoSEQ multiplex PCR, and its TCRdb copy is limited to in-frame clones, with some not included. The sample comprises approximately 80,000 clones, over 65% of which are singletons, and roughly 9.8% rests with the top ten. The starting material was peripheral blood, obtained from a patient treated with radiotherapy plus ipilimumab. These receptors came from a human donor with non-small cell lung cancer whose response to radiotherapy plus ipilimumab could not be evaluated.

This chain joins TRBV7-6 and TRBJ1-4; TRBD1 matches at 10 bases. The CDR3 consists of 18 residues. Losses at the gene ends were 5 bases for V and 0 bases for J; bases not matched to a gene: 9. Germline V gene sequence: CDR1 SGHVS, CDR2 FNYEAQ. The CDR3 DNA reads TGTGCCAGCAGCGGAGACAGGGGGCTTTTTGCAACTAATGAAAAACTGTTTTTT. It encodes CASSGDRGLFATNEKLFF.

CDR3 nucleotide sequence: TGTGCCAGCAGCCCTAACAGGGGTATGAACACTGAAGCTTTCTTT. Protein sequence: CASSPNRGMNTEAFF. The chain is built from TRBV6-5 and TRBJ1-1; 7 positions agree with TRBD1. Germline CDR1 and CDR2: MNHEY and SVGAGI. With 6 bases clipped from V and 0 bases from J, the junction kept 7 bases outside the gene matches. The CDR3 covers 15 residues.

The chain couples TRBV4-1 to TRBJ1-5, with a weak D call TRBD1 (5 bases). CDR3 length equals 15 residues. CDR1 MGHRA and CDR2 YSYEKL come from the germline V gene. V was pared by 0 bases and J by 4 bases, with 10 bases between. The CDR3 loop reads CASSQDWGRNQPQHF. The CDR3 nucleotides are TGCGCCAGCAGCCAAGATTGGGGCCGTAATCAGCCCCAGCATTTT.

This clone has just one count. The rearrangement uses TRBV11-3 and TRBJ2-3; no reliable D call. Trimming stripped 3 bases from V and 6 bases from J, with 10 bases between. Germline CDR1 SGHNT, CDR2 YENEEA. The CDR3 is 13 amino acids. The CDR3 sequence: CASSFAFGDTQYF. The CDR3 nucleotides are TGTGCCAGCAGCTTCGCATTCGGGGATACGCAGTATTTT.

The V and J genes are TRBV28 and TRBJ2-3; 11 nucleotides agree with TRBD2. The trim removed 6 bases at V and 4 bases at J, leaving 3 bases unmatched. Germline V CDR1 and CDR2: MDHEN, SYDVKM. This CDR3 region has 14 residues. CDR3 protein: CASRKLAGADTQYF. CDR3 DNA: TGTGCCAGCAGGAAACTAGCGGGAGCAGATACGCAGTATTTT.

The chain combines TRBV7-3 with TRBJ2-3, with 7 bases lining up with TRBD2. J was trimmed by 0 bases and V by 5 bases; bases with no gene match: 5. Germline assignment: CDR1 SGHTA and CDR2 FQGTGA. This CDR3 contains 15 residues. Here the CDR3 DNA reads TGTGCCAGCAGCCTGTTTAGCGGGAGCACAGATACGCAGTATTTT. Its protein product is CASSLFSGSTDTQYF.

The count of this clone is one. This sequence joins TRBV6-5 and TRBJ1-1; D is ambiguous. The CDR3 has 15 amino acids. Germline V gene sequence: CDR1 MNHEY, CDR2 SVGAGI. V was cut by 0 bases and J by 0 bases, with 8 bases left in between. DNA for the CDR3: TGTGCCAGCAGTTACTCGAGGGTCATGAACACTGAAGCTTTCTTT. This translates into CASSYSRVMNTEAFF.

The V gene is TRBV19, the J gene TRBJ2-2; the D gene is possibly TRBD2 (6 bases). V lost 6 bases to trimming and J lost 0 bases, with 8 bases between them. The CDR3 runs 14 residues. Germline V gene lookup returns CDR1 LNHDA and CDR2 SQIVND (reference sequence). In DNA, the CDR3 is TGTGCCAGTAGCCGGGGGACGAACACCGGGGAGCTGTTTTTT. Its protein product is CASSRGTNTGELFF.

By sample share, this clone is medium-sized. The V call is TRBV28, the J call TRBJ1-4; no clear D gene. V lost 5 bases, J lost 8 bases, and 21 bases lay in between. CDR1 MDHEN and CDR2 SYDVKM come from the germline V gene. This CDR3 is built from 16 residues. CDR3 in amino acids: CASSRMHTGSREKLFF. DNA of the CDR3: TGTGCCAGCAGTAGAATGCATACGGGGAGTCGAGAAAAACTGTTTTTT.

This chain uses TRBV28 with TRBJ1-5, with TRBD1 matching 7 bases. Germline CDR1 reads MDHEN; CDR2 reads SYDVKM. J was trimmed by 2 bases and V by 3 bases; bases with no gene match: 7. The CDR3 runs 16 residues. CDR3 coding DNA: TGTGCCAGCAGTTTCGGACAGGCTTTGGGCAATCAGCCCCAGCATTTT. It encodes CASSFGQALGNQPQHF.

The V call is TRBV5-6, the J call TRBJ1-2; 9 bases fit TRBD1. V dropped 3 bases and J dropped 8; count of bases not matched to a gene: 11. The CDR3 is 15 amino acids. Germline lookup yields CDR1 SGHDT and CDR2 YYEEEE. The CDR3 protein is CASSSGDRDMRGYTF. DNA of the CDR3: TGTGCCAGCAGCTCGGGGGACAGGGATATGCGCGGCTACACCTTC.

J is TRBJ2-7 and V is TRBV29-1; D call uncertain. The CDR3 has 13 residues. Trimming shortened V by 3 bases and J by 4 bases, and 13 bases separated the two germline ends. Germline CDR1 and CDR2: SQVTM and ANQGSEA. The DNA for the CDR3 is TGCAGCGTTGAGGGCTCGACCACATACGAGCAGTACTTC. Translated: CSVEGSTTYEQYF.

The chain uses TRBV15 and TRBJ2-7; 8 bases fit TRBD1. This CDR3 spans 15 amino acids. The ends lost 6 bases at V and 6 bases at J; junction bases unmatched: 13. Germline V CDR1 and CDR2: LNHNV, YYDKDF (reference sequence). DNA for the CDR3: TGTGCCACCAGTACAGAACAAGACAGGGGTGGCGAGCAGTACTTC. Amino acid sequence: CATSTEQDRGGEQYF.

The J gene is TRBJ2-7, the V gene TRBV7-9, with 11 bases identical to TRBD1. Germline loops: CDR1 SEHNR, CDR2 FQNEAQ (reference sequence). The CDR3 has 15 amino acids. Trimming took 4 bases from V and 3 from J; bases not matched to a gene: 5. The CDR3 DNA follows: TGTGCCAGCAGCTCCTCGGGACAGGGGGTCTACGAGCAGTACTTC. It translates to CASSSSGQGVYEQYF.

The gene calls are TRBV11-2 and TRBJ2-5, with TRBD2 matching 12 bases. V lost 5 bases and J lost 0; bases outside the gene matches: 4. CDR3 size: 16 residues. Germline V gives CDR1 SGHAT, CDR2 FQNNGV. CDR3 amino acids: CASSPRTSGNQETQYF. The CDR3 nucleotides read TGTGCCAGCAGCCCCCGGACTAGCGGGAACCAAGAGACCCAGTACTTC.